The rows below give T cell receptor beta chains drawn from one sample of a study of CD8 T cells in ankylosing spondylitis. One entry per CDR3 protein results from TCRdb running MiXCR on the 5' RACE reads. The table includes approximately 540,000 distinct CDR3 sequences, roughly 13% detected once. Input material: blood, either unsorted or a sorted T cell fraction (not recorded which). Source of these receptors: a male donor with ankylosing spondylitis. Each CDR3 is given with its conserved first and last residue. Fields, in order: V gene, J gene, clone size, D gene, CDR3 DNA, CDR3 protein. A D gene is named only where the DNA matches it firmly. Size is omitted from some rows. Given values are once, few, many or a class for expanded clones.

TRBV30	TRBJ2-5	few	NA	TGTGCCTGGAATCCGGGACCTCAAGAGACCCAGTACTTC	CAWNPGPQETQYF
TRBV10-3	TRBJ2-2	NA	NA	TGTGCCATCAAAGTCGGTGGGGACACCGGGGAGCTGTTTTTT	CAIKVGGDTGELFF
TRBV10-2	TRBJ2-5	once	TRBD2	TGCGCCACCAGGCGAGCGGGAGGACGGGAGGAGACCCAGTACTTC	CATRRAGGREETQYF
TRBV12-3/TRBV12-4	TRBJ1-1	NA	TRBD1	TGTGCCAGCAACCCGACAGGGAGGAACACTGAAGCTTTCTTT	CASNPTGRNTEAFF
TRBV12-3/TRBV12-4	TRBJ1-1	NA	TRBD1	TGTGCCAGCAGCCGCTCAGGGGGCACTGAAGCTTTCTTT	CASSRSGGTEAFF
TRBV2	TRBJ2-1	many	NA	TGTGCCAGCAGTCTTACAAGGACCGGGGGCTCCTACAATGAGCAGTTCTTC	CASSLTRTGGSYNEQFF
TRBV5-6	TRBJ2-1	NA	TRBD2	TGTGCCAGCAGCGCACTCCGGGACTATAGGAATGAGCAGTTCTTC	CASSALRDYRNEQFF
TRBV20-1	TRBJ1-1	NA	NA	TGCAGTGCTAGTCGTTGGACATGGGGGAACACTGAAGCTTTCTTT	CSASRWTWGNTEAFF
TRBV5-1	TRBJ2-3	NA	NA	TGCGCCAGCAGCCGCGGTGACAGCTCCTTCACAGATACGCAGTATTTT	CASSRGDSSFTDTQYF
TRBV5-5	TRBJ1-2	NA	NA	TGTGCCAGCAGCCCTAATTACAACTTCTATGGCTACACCTTC	CASSPNYNFYGYTF
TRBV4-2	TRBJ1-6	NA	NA	TGTGCCAGCAGCCAAGATCCGATGGGGAATAATTCACCCCTCCACTTT	CASSQDPMGNNSPLHF
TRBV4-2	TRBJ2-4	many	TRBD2	TGTGCCAGCAGCCAGCACTCCCCTAGCGGAAACATTCAGTACTTC	CASSQHSPSGNIQYF
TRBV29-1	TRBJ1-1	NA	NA	TGCAGCCAAACTAGGGGCACTGAAGCTTTCTTT	CSQTRGTEAFF
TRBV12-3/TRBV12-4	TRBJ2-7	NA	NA	TGTGCCAGCAGTTTAAGTGGGGGTCCCCCAGCGTTCGAGCAGTACTTC	CASSLSGGPPAFEQYF
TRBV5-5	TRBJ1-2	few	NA	TGTGCCAGCAACCGTGAGGAGGCTCATGGCTACACCTTC	CASNREEAHGYTF
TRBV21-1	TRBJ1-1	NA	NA	TGTGCCAGCAGCAAAGCGCTTGGGCCTCCGAACACTGAAGCTTTCTTT	CASSKALGPPNTEAFF
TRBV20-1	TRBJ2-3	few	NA	TGCAGTGCTAGAGATCTTAGTGCAGATACGCAGTATTTT	CSARDLSADTQYF
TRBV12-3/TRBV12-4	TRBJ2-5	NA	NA	TGTGCCAGCAGTTTCATGAGGGGCGCAGGAGAGACCCAGTACTTC	CASSFMRGAGETQYF
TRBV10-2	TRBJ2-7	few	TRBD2	TGCGCCAGCAGTCTAGCGGGAGGGGCGTGGGAGCAGTACTTC	CASSLAGGAWEQYF
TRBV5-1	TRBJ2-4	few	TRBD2	TGCGCCAGCAGCTTTAGCGGGAGTAACGGCAAAAACATTCAGTACTTC	CASSFSGSNGKNIQYF
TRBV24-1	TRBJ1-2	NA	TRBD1	TGTGCCACCAGTGCCGGGGACAGCTATGGCTACACCTTC	CATSAGDSYGYTF
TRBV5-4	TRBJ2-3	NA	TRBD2	TGTGCCAGGAGCCCTGGACTAGCCGAAGATACGCAGTATTTT	CARSPGLAEDTQYF
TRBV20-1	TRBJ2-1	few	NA	TGCAGTGCTAGAGACAAGACAGGCCGTTCCTACAATGAGCAGTTCTTC	CSARDKTGRSYNEQFF
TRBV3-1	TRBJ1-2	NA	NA	TGTGCCAGCAGCCCCCGCCTACTCTATGGCTACACCTTC	CASSPRLLYGYTF
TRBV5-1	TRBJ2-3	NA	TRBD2	TGCGCCAGCAGCTTGGTGGTTCTAGCGGGGGCCAGAACGCAGTATTTT	CASSLVVLAGARTQYF
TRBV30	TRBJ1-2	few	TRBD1	TGTGCCTGGAGCAGGGGACAGGGGGCTTTCGGCTACACCTTC	CAWSRGQGAFGYTF
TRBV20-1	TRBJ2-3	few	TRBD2	TGCAGTGCCGGGAGGGTAGCGGGAGGGTATAGCACAGATACGCAGTATTTT	CSAGRVAGGYSTDTQYF
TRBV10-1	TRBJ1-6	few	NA	TGCGCCAGCAGGGGAATCTCCTATAATTCACCCCTCCACTTT	CASRGISYNSPLHF
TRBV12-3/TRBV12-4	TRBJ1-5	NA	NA	TGTGCCAGCAGTTTACACAGCCAGCCCCAGCATTTT	CASSLHSQPQHF
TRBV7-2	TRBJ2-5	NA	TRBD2	TGTGCCAGGACTACTAGCGGGAGAGGGGGGGAGACCCAGTACTTC	CARTTSGRGGETQYF
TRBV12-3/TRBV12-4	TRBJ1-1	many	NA	TGTGCCAGCAGTTCTAACATAGACACTGAAGCTTTCTTT	CASSSNIDTEAFF
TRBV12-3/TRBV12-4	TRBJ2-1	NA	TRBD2	TGTGCCAGCAGTTCCCCTAACAGTCTAGCGGGAGCGTACAATGAGCAGTTCTTC	CASSSPNSLAGAYNEQFF
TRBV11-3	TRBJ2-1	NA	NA	TGTGCCAGCAGCCTGGGAATTTCCAGTGAGCAGTTCTTC	CASSLGISSEQFF
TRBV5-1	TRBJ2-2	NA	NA	TGCGCCAGCAGCTTGTGGAGGGGGCAAAACACCGGGGAGCTGTTTTTT	CASSLWRGQNTGELFF
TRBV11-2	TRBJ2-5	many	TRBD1	TGTGCCAGCAGCTTGGACCCACGGGACAGCCAAGAGACCCAGTACTTC	CASSLDPRDSQETQYF
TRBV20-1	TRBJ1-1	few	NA	TGCAGTGCTGCCCGGGCCAGCTTTGAAGCTTTCTTT	CSAARASFEAFF
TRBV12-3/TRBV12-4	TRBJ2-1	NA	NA	TGTGCCAGCAGTCAAAATACAGGTAGCTCCTACAATGAGCAGTTCTTC	CASSQNTGSSYNEQFF
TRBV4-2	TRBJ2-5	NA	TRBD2	TGTGCCAGCAGCCAAGCGGGGCAGGGAGGGGAGACCCAGTACTTC	CASSQAGQGGETQYF
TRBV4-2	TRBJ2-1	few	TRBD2	TGTGCCAGCAGCCAAGGGGTACTAGCGGGAGGACGGCATGAGCAGTTCTTC	CASSQGVLAGGRHEQFF